The 12 T cell receptor beta chains listed next were all sequenced from one sample in a study of identical twins. TCRdb processed the 5' RACE reads anew with MiXCR; each CDR3 protein has one entry. The sample includes about 190,000 distinct CDR3 sequences, around a sixth of them seen just once. This sample was also put to use in a study of T cells expressing NK-cell markers.

The specimen was CD8+ T cells sorted from blood. The receptor set was obtained from a woman between 18 and 30 years old in good health.

This chain joins TRBV12-3 or TRBV12-4 and TRBJ2-1; D is ambiguous. The CDR3 runs to 15 residues. Trimming stripped 8 bases from V and 0 bases from J, with 14 bases between. The CDR3 DNA follows: TGTGCCAGCCGGCCCACCCCCAGCTCCTACAATGAGCAGTTCTTC. Protein sequence: CASRPTPSSYNEQFF.

The chain combines TRBV27 with TRBJ2-7; D is uncertain. Trimming removed 4 bases at V and 4 bases at J, with 11 bases between. The germline CDR1 and CDR2 sequences are MNHEY and SMNVEV (reference sequence). The CDR3 totals 13 residues. CDR3 region: CASSWVGSYEQYF. The CDR3 DNA is TGTGCCAGCAGTTGGGTCGGGTCTTACGAGCAGTACTTC.

The chain uses TRBV4-3 and TRBJ2-7, with 7 positions matching TRBD2. J was trimmed by 2 bases and V by 0 bases; bases with no gene match: 10. The CDR3 consists of 17 residues. The germline V gene encodes CDR1 LGHNA and CDR2 YSLEER. CDR3 DNA sequence: TGCGCCAGCAGCCAAGATTGGGGCGGGGGTAACGCCTACGAGCAGTACTTC. This codes for CASSQDWGGGNAYEQYF.

The J gene is TRBJ2-1, the V gene TRBV6-1, with TRBD2 matching over 9 bases. The trim removed 3 bases at V and 8 bases at J, leaving 5 bases unmatched. In germline, CDR1 is MNHNS, CDR2 SASEGT. The CDR3 length is 14 residues. The chain's CDR3 is CASSEGTSMYEQFF. The CDR3, as DNA: TGTGCCAGCAGTGAGGGGACTAGCATGTATGAGCAGTTCTTC.

This clonotype was detected ten times or more. The chain has TRBV27 and TRBJ2-1; 9 nucleotides align to TRBD2. Trimming removed 9 bases from V and 4 bases from J; junction bases left unmatched: 7. In germline, CDR1 is MNHEY, CDR2 SMNVEV (reference sequence). The CDR3 has 14 residues. CDR3 region: CASTIAGVYNEQFF. CDR3 bases: TGTGCCAGTACGATAGCGGGAGTATACAATGAGCAGTTCTTC.

There are a few counts of this clonotype. The chain uses TRBV7-9 and TRBJ2-3, with D uncertain. CDR1 is SEHNR and CDR2 is FQNEAQ in the germline V gene (reference sequence). V dropped 4 bases and J dropped 5 bases, with 7 bases sitting between them. The CDR3 runs 12 residues. CDR3 in amino acids: CASSSPVDTQYF. The CDR3 DNA follows: TGTGCCAGCAGCTCCCCCGTAGATACGCAGTATTTT. The full variable domain, its missing parts supplied by reference TRBV7-9 and TRBJ2-3, is DTGVSQNPRHKITKRGQNVTFRCDPISEHNRLYWYRQTLGQGPEFLTYFQNEAQLEKSRLLSDRFSAERPKGSFSTLEIQRTEQGDSAMYLCASSSPVDTQYFGPGTRLTVL.

V usage is TRBV7-6 and J usage is TRBJ2-1; 10 bases map to TRBD2. CDR3 length equals 16 residues. With V trimmed by 3 bases and J by 7 bases, 9 bases remained unmatched. Germline loops: CDR1 SGHVS, CDR2 FNYEAQ. The CDR3 DNA reads TGTGCCAGCAGCTTCGGTCTAGCGGGAGTACCAAATGAGCAGTTCTTC. Amino acids: CASSFGLAGVPNEQFF.

This clonotype was counted a few times. The rearrangement links TRBV12-3 or TRBV12-4 to TRBJ2-1, with 12 bases fitting TRBD2. The CDR3 covers 14 residues. J gave up 8 bases and V 8 bases, and 7 bases lay outside the gene matches. The CDR3 sequence is CASGETSGSDEQFF. CDR3 nucleotides: TGTGCCAGCGGTGAGACTAGCGGGAGTGATGAGCAGTTCTTC.

The chain links TRBV21-1 to TRBJ2-5; whether TRBD1, the table's D call, matches the DNA was not checked. TRBV21-1 is labeled a pseudogene. The length of the CDR3 is 14 residues. The CDR3 region has the DNA TGTGCCAGCAGCAATAGTTCGGAGGGGGGAGCCCAGTACTTC. Translated: CASSNSSEGGAQYF.

Only a few counts were recorded for this clonotype. The chain employs TRBV13 and TRBJ1-4, with 8 bases aligning to TRBD1. This CDR3 has 15 amino acids. V lost 0 bases to trimming and J lost 10 bases; unmatched junction nucleotides: 7. CDR1 and CDR2 (germline): PRHDT, FYEKMQ (reference sequence). CDR3 DNA sequence: TGTGCCAGCAGCTTAGGAGAAGGACAGGGTGGAAAACTGTTTTTT. Its translation is CASSLGEGQGGKLFF. Supplemented by reference TRBV13 and TRBJ1-4, the full variable domain reads AAGVIQSPRHLIKEKRETATLKCYPIPRHDTVYWYQQGPGQDPQFLISFYEKMQSDKGSIPDRFSAQQFSDYHSELNMSSLELGDSALYFCASSLGEGQGGKLFFGSGTQLSVL.

This clonotype was counted a few times. The chain carries TRBV2 and TRBJ2-5; D ambiguous. The CDR3 sequence is 8 residues long. CDR1 SNHLY and CDR2 FYNNEI come from the germline V gene. V was trimmed by 11 bases and J by 7 bases, leaving 5 bases between them. Here the CDR3 reads CAPGTQYF. The CDR3 DNA follows: TGTGCCCCCGGGACCCAGTACTTC.

This sequence joins TRBV12-5 and TRBJ1-4, with D unclear. The length of the CDR3 is 16 residues. V gave up 6 bases and J gave up 5 bases, with 19 bases separating them. From germline, CDR1 is LGHNT and CDR2 FRNRAP. CDR3 residues: CASGSPPGVENEKLFF. In DNA form, the CDR3 reads TGTGCTAGTGGCTCCCCCCCAGGCGTAGAGAATGAAAAACTGTTTTTT.